This T cell receptor (beta chain) stems from a study of CD8+ T cells in alopecia areata. Described treatment: oral pan-JAK inhibitor, 5-10 mg twice daily. Sequencing relied on a cDNA template that was reverse transcribed from extracted RNA. The method was immunoSEQ multiplex PCR; TCRdb's version includes in-frame clones alone and lacks a portion of them. Altogether roughly 100,000 clones are present, 70% to 90% being singletons, with the ten largest covering around 10%. Germline V gene data show CDR1 as SEHNR and CDR2 as FQNEAQ (reference sequence). V lost 1 base, J lost 7 bases, and 11 bases lay in between. This CDR3 has 14 amino acids.

The sequencing used CD8+ T cells sorted from blood, collected at approximately week 31, from a patient treated with tofacitinib. V gene TRBV7-9 combines with J gene TRBJ1-5, with a possible D match to TRBD1 (6 bases). This clonotype originated in a human donor with alopecia areata. In DNA, the CDR3 is TGTGCCAGCAGCTTAGGGGGGCTCGGACAGCCCCAGCATTTT. Its protein product is CASSLGGLGQPQHF.